A single sample is the source of the 10 T cell receptor beta chains below, sequenced in a study of T cells in localized non-small cell lung cancer. Produced via immunoSEQ multiplex PCR; TCRdb's table is partial and in-frame only. The sample lists roughly 34,000 clones, about nine tenths seen once, with 15% to 20% in the top ten. Sequencing was performed on peripheral blood mononuclear cells, taken before any cancer treatment. These TCRs come from a man between 35 and 75 years old with stage III lung adenocarcinoma.

The V gene is TRBV5-5, the J gene TRBJ1-6, with D unresolved. In germline, CDR1 is SGHKS, CDR2 YYEKEE (reference sequence). CDR3 length: 16 amino acids. V was cut by 4 bases and J by 0 bases, with 11 bases left in between. DNA for the CDR3: TGTGCCAGCAGCCCGACACGGAGCTCCTATAATTCACCCCTCCACTTT. Its protein product is CASSPTRSSYNSPLHF.

This chain links TRBV20-1 with TRBJ2-5; D gene uncertain. This CDR3 spans 11 amino acids. Germline V lookup: CDR1 DFQATT, CDR2 SNEGSKA (reference sequence). The V end was cut by 3 bases, the J end by 2 bases, with 4 bases between. CDR3 bases: TGCAGTGCTAGGTTACAAGAGACCCAGTACTTC. Its translation: CSARLQETQYF.

Written as DNA, the CDR3 is TGTGCCAGCAGCTCCGTGACAGGGGAATACGGGGAGCTGTTTTTT. Protein sequence: CASSSVTGEYGELFF. The rearrangement links TRBV11-3 to TRBJ2-2, with 8 bases matching TRBD1. The germline V gene has CDR1 SGHNT and CDR2 YENEEA. The CDR3 extends over 15 amino acids. V was pared by 4 bases and J by 7 bases, with 8 bases of the junction left unmatched.

The gene calls are TRBV28 and TRBJ2-7; TRBD2 might be the D (5 bases). The CDR3 runs to 15 residues. Germline V gene data show CDR1 as MDHEN and CDR2 as SYDVKM. The V end was cut by 6 bases, the J end by 4 bases, with 19 bases between. DNA for the CDR3: TGTGCCAGCAGGGAGGACGGATCGAACGCTTACGAGCAGTACTTC. Residues: CASREDGSNAYEQYF.

The rearrangement links TRBV11-3 to TRBJ2-7; D gene uncertain. CDR3 length: 12 amino acids. Germline loops: CDR1 SGHNT, CDR2 YENEEA. Trimming pared 1 base from V and 4 bases from J, leaving 5 bases between. In DNA form, the CDR3 reads TGTGCCAGCAGCTTAGTGGATTACGAGCAGTACTTC. It translates to CASSLVDYEQYF. Drawing the rest from reference TRBV11-3 and TRBJ2-7, the complete variable domain is EAGVVQSPRYKIIEKKQPVAFWCNPISGHNTLYWYLQNLGQGPELLIRYENEEAVDDSQLPKDRFSAERLKGVDSTLKIQPAELGDSAVYLCASSLVDYEQYFGPGTRLTVT.

This clone turned up a few times. The chain joins TRBV2 to TRBJ1-2; TRBD1 is a possible D gene (6 bases). V was shortened by 2 bases and J by 4 bases, with 11 bases between the two germline ends. Per germline, CDR1 SNHLY and CDR2 FYNNEI. This CDR3 spans 14 amino acids. This chain's CDR3 is CASSEFRGSYGYTF. Here the CDR3 DNA reads TGTGCCAGCAGTGAATTCAGGGGAAGCTATGGCTACACCTTC.

CDR3 nucleotides: TGCGCCAGCAGCTTGGCTTTGGCTGACACCGGGGAGCTGTTTTTT. Its protein is CASSLALADTGELFF. The chain combines TRBV5-1 with TRBJ2-2, with D hard to call. Germline V gene sequence: CDR1 SGHRS, CDR2 YFSETQ. CDR3 length equals 15 residues. The V gene lost 0 bases and the J gene lost 3 bases, with 9 bases spanning the gap.

The chain recombines TRBV23-1 with TRBJ1-1, with D unclear. TRBV23-1 is placed among ORFs of uncertain function. The CDR3 sequence is 20 residues long. Trimming shortened V by 1 base and J by 0 bases, and 24 bases separated the two germline ends. This CDR3 is CASSQLWQASRGRMNTEAFF. The CDR3 nucleotides are TGCGCCAGCAGTCAATTATGGCAGGCCTCCCGCGGGCGTATGAACACTGAAGCTTTCTTT.

This clone has just one count. The chain employs TRBV19 and TRBJ2-4; TRBD1 or TRBD2 may be the D gene (5 bases each). This CDR3 spans 14 amino acids. Deletions cut 2 bases from V and 9 bases from J, with 14 bases between. CDR1 and CDR2 (germline): LNHDA, SQIVND (reference sequence). For the CDR3, the DNA is TGTGCCAGTAGTATAAAAGGGATGGGGACCATTCAGTACTTC. It codes for CASSIKGMGTIQYF.

In its sample, this clone was seen once. The chain employs TRBV30 and TRBJ1-1, with TRBD1 as a possible D gene (5 bases). V shed 2 bases and J shed 6 bases, with 13 bases lying between them. This CDR3 comprises 13 residues. Per germline, CDR1 GTSNPN and CDR2 SVGIG (reference sequence). CDR3 loop: CAWSTWQGAEAFF. The CDR3 DNA reads as TGTGCCTGGAGTACCTGGCAGGGCGCTGAAGCTTTCTTT.